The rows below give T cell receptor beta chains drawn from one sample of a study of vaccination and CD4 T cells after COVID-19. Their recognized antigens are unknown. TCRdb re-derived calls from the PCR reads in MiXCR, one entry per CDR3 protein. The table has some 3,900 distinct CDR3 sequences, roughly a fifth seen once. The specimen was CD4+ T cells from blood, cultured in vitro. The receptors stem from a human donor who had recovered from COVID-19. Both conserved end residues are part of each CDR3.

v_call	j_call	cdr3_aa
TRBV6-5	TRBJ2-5	CASSSRGGGETQYF
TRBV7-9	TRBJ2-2	CASSYVGGDTGELFF
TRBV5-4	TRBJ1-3	CASSLNPGSAIYF
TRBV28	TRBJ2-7	CASTSHYEQYF
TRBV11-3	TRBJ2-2	CASSPDSGSGGANGELFF
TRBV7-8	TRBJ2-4	CASSLKAGGLAKNIQYF
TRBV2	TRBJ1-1	CASRVQGGGNTEAFF
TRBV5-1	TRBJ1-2	CASSPRSSQGYTF
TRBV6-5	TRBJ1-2	CASSSQITVFYGYTF
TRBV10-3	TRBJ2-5	CAISDTDREETQYF
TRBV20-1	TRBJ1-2	CSADRQTNSYGYTF
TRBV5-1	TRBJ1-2	CASSAGTQTPNYGYTF
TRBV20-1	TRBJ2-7	CSAYRVYEQYF
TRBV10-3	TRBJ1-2	CAIRETGGLFYGYTF
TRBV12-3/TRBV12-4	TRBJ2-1	CASILGTAGVNEQFF
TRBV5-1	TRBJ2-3	CASSLEGAAVDTQYF
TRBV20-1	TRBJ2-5	CSAWTGGGQTQYF
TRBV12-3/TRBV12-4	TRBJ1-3	CASSSPLAGGNTIYF
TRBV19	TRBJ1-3	CALFSPGRNTIYF
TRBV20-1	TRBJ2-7	CSAPRTRSGELYF
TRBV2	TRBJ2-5	CASGTSGGKTQYF
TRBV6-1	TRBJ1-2	CASSKGYGYTF
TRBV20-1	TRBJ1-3	CSARGALSGNTIYF
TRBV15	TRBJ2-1	CATDRGGGGSYNEQFF
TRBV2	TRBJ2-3	CASRRVAGNTDTQYF
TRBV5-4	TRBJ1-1	CASSSPTNTEAFF
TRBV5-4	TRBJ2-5	CASSVWTQETQYF
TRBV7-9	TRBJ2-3	CASSLQERQYF
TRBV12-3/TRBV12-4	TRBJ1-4	CASSPLQPGPNEEKLFF
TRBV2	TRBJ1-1	CASREQPKGTEAFF
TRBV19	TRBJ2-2	CASSLMEGSGELFF
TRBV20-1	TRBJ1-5	CSARGPGEGQPQHF
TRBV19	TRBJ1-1	CASSPPLWGEAEAFF
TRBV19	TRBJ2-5	CASSHAEGLGRTQYF
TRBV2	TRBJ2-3	CASSQARADTQYF
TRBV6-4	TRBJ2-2	CASRPDSTGELFF
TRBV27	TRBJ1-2	CASSLRGAQGYTF
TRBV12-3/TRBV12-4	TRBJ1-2	CASSFGTGVNGYTF
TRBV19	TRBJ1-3	CASARTDSGNTIYF